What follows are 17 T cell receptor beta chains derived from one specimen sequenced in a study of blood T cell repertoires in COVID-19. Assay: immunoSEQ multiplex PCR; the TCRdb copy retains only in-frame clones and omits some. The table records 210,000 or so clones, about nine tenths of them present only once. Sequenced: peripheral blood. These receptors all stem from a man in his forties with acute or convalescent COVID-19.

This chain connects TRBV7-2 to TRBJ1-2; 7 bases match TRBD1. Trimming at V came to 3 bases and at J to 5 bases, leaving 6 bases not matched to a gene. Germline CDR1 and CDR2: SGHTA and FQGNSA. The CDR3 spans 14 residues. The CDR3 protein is CASSFGTDRYGYTF. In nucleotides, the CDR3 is TGTGCCAGCAGCTTCGGGACAGATAGATATGGCTACACCTTC. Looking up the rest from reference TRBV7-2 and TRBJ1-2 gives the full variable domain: GAGVSQSPSNKVTEKGKDVELRCDPISGHTALYWYRQSLGQGLEFLIYFQGNSAPDKSGLPSDRFSAERTGGSVSTLTIQRTQQEDSAVYLCASSFGTDRYGYTFGSGTRLTVV.

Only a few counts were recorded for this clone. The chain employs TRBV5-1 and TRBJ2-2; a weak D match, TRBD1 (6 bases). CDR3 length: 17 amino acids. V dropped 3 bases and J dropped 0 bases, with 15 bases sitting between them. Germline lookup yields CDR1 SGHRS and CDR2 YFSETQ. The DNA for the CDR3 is TGCGCCAGCAGCTCCCGTGGGGGCCCCTCGAACACCGGGGAGCTGTTTTTT. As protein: CASSSRGGPSNTGELFF.

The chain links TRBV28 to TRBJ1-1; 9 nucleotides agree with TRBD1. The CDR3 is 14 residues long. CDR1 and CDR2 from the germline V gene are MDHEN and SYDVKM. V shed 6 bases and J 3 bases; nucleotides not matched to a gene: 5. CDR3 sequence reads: CASRQGTGHTEAFF. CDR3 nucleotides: TGTGCCAGCAGACAAGGGACAGGGCACACTGAAGCTTTCTTT.

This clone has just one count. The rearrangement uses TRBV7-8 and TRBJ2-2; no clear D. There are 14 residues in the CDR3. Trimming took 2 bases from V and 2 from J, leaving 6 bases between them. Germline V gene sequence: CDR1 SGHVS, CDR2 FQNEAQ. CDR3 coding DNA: TGTGCCAGCAGCTTAAGAGTCAACACCGGGGAGCTGTTTTTT. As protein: CASSLRVNTGELFF.

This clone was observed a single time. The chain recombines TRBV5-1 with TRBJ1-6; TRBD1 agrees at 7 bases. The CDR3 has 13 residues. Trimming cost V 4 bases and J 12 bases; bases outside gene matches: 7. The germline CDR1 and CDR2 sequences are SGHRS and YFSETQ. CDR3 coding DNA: TGCGCCAGCAGCCATGACAGGGTCCGACCCCTCCACTTT. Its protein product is CASSHDRVRPLHF.

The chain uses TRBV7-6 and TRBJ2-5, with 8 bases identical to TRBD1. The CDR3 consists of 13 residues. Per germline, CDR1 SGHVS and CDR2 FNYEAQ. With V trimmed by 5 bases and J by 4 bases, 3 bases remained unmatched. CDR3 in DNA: TGTGCCAGCAGCGTAGACAGGGGAGAGACCCAGTACTTC. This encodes CASSVDRGETQYF.

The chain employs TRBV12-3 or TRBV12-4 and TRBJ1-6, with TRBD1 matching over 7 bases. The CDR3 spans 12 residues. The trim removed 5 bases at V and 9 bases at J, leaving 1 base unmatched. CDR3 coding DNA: TGTGCCAGCAGTAACAGGGGTTCACCCCTCCACTTT. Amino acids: CASSNRGSPLHF.

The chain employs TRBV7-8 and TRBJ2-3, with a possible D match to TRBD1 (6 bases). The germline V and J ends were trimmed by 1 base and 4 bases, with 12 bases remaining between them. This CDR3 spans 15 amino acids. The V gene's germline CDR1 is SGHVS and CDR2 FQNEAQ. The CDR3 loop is CASSLGPRGPDTQYF. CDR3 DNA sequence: TGTGCCAGCAGCTTAGGGCCCAGGGGCCCAGATACGCAGTATTTT.

The DNA for the CDR3 is TGTGCCAGCAGTGTCCACAGGGCGGAGCGTGCTAACTATGGCTACACCTTC. Its protein product is CASSVHRAERANYGYTF. The chain carries TRBV2 and TRBJ1-2; possible D gene TRBD1, 6 bases. CDR1 SNHLY and CDR2 FYNNEI come from the germline V gene. V was clipped by 4 bases and J by 0 bases, with 18 bases between them. CDR3 length: 17 residues.

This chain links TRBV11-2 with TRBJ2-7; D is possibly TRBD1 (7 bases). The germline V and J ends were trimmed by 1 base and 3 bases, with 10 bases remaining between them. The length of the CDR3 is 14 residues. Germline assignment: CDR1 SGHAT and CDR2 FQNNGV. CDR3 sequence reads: CASSLGGDSYEQYF. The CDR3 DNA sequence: TGTGCCAGCAGCTTAGGGGGGGACAGCTACGAGCAGTACTTC. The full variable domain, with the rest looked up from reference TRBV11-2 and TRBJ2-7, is EAGVAQSPRYKIIEKRQSVAFWCNPISGHATLYWYQQILGQGPKLLIQFQNNGVVDDSQLPKDRFSAERLKGVDSTLKIQPAKLEDSAVYLCASSLGGDSYEQYFGPGTRLTVT.

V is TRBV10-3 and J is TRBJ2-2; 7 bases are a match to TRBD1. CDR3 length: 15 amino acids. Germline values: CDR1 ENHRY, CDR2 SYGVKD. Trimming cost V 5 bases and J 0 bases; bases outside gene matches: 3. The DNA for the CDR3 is TGTGCCATCAGTAAAGGGACAGCGAACACCGGGGAGCTGTTTTTT. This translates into CAISKGTANTGELFF.

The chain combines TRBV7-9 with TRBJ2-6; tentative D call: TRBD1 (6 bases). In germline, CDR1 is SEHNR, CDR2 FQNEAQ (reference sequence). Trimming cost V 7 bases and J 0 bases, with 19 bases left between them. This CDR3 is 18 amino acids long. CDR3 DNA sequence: TGTGCCAGCACCCACGGGCGGCAGGGGAACTCTGGGGCCAACGTCCTGACTTTC. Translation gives CASTHGRQGNSGANVLTF.

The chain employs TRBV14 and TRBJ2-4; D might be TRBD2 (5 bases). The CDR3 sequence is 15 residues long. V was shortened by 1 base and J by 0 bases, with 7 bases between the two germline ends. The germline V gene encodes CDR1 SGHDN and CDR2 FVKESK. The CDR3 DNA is TGTGCCAGCAGCCAAGGCGGACTAGCCAAAAACATTCAGTACTTC. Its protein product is CASSQGGLAKNIQYF. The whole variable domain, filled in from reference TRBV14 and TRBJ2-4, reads EAGVTQFPSHSVIEKGQTVTLRCDPISGHDNLYWYRRVMGKEIKFLLHFVKESKQDESGMPNNRFLAERTGGTYSTLKVQPAELEDSGVYFCASSQGGLAKNIQYFGAGTRLSVL.

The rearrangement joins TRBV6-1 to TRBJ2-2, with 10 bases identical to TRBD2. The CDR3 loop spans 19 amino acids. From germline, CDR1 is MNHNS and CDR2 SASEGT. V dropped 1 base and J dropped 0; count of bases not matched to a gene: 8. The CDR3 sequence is CASSEGPSGGIANTGELFF. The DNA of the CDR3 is TGTGCCAGCAGTGAAGGCCCTAGCGGGGGAATAGCGAACACCGGGGAGCTGTTTTTT.

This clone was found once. CDR3 in amino acids: CATTTGNRSGNTIYF. The CDR3 DNA sequence: TGTGCCACCACCACAGGGAATCGCTCTGGAAACACCATATATTTT. The gene calls are TRBV24-1 and TRBJ1-3, with D maybe TRBD1 (6 bases). V lost 8 bases and J lost 0, with 13 bases in between. Per germline, CDR1 KGHDR and CDR2 SFDVKD. The length of the CDR3 is 15 residues.

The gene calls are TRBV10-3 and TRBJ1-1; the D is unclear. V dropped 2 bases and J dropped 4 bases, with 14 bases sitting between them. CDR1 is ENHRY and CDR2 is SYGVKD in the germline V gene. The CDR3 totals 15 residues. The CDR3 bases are TGTGCCATCAGTGAGGATGAGGGAGAGGTCACTGAAGCTTTCTTT. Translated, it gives CAISEDEGEVTEAFF.

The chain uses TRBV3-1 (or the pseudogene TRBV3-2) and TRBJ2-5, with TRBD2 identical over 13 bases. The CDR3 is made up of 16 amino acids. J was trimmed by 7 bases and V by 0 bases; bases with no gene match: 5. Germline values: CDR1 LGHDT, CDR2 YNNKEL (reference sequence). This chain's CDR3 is CASSQEGTSGIRTQYF. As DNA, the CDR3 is TGTGCCAGCAGCCAAGAAGGGACTAGCGGGATTCGGACCCAGTACTTC.